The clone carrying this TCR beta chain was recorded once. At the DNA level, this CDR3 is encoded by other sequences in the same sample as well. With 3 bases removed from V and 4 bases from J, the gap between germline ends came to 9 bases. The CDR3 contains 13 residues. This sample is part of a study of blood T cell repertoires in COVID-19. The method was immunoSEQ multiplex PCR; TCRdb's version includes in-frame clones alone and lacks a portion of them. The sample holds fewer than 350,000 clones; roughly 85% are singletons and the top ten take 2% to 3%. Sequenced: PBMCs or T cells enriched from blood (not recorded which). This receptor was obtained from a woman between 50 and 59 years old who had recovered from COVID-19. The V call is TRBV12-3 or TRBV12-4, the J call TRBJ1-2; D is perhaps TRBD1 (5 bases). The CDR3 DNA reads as TGTGCCAGCAGTTTGGGGCAGTTCTATGGCTACACCTTC. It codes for CASSLGQFYGYTF.